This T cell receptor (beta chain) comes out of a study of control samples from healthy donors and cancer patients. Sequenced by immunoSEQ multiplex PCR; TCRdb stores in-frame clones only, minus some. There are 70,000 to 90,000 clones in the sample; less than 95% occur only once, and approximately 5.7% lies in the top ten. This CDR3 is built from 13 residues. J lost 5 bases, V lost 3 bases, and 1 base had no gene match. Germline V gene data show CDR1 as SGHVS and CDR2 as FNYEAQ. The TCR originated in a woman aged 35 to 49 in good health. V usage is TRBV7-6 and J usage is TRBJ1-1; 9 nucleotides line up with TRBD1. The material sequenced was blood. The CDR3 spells CASSLTGGTEAFF. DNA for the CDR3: TGTGCCAGCAGCTTGACAGGGGGGACTGAAGCTTTCTTT.